The table lists the clone carrying this T cell receptor beta chain with a few counts. All enrollees were roughly 18 to 89 years old and from 20 to 25 US areas. In assigning cohorts, the study relied on participant-reported clinical history. The sample belongs to a study of blood T cell repertoires in COVID-19. Turning to the study itself: From the United States, Italy and Spain came samples of acute and convalescent COVID-19.

The ends were cut back, 1 base at V and 3 bases at J, with 13 bases in the middle. CDR3 length: 15 amino acids. CDR1 and CDR2 from the germline V gene are SGHNT and YYREEE (reference sequence). Original handling: Quantification of nucleated cells was approximated via reference gene primer amplification. Profiled with immunoSEQ multiplex PCR; TCRdb holds only in-frame clones, not every one. D and trimming come from the DNA, and the V and J calls and clone size come from that table. In the table there are roughly 150,000 clones, about 85% of which are singletons. This clonotype originated in a woman in her 40s who had recovered from COVID-19. Source material: PBMCs or T cells enriched from blood (not recorded which). The chain has TRBV5-4 and TRBJ1-2; D is possibly TRBD1 (6 bases). The CDR3 DNA sequence: TGTGCCAGCAGCTTGCGAAATGGGGGCCACTATGGCTACACCTTC. Translating gives CASSLRNGGHYGYTF. Full variable domain (missing parts from reference TRBV5-4 and TRBJ1-2): ETGVTQSPTHLIKTRGQQVTLRCSSQSGHNTVSWYQQALGQGPQFIFQYYREEENGRGNFPPRFSGLQFPNYSSELNVNALELDDSALYLCASSLRNGGHYGYTFGSGTRLTVV.